Sequencing of this TCR beta chain was carried out in a study of blood T cells in healthy people across ages. Regarding the study as a whole: Researchers deemed the diversity estimates from one million T cells underestimates. Age brought a roughly linear fall in TCR beta diversity measured per million T cells.

A remark on this clonotype: Its antigen is undetermined.

CDR3 length: 14 amino acids. Per the germline V gene, CDR1 is SQVTM and CDR2 is ANQGSEA. A sample-barcoded 5' primer and a J-beta primer mix were used in a second PCR of roughly 6 to 12 cycles. TCRdb recomputed calls from the 5' RACE reads with MiXCR, one row per CDR3 protein. The table lists more than 1,000,000 distinct CDR3 sequences, under 30% of them singletons, with 0.65% to 0.95% in the top ten. This sample was also put to use in a study of T cells of mothers and their children. As that study records: A few healthy Caucasian mothers gave samples, and so did their six children. Over 9.5 million TCR beta CDR3 reads were obtained from each mother, and some 3.1 million from each child.

Sequencing input: blood. The source is a girl aged 2-10 years in good health. J is TRBJ2-1 and V is TRBV29-1, with D perhaps assigned TRBD1 or TRBD2 (5 bases each). The J call may be faulty, since TRBJ2-7 better matches the DNA end. The CDR3 DNA reads as TGCAGCGTTGCGGGGACGAGCAGTATCTACGAGCAGTACTTC. Its protein is CSVAGTSSIYEQYF.